The 6 T cell receptor beta chains in this list originate from one sample, sequenced in a study of cytomegalovirus exposure and HLA in healthy donors. The PCR made use of 60 Vbeta and 13 Jbeta primers. Data came from immunoSEQ multiplex PCR; TCRdb stores just in-frame clones and leaves some out. Altogether about 170,000 clones are present, 70% to 90% being singletons, with the ten largest covering roughly 2.2%. What was sequenced was PBMCs. These TCRs come from a man between 18 and 35 years old in good health and CMV-seropositive.

The rearrangement uses TRBV7-8 and TRBJ1-1; no firm D call. V was clipped by 8 bases and J by 4 bases, with 14 bases between them. This CDR3 has 13 amino acids. Germline CDR1 SGHVS, CDR2 FQNEAQ. The CDR3 bases are TGTGCCAGCGGGCGGGTAGGAGGCACTGAAGCTTTCTTT. It is translated as CASGRVGGTEAFF.

The chain joins TRBV30 to TRBJ2-7, with 8 bases aligning to TRBD2. V lost 2 bases to trimming and J lost 2 bases; unmatched junction nucleotides: 8. The CDR3 runs to 15 residues. Germline V gene lookup returns CDR1 GTSNPN and CDR2 SVGIG (reference sequence). CDR3 DNA sequence: TGTGCCTGGAGTATGGGACTAGGCGACACCTACGAGCAGTACTTC. Protein sequence: CAWSMGLGDTYEQYF.

The chain is built from TRBV10-3 and TRBJ1-5, with D possibly being TRBD1 (5 bases). CDR1 is ENHRY, CDR2 SYGVKD, per germline. V was pared by 3 bases and J by 0 bases, with 6 bases between. This CDR3 has 14 residues. The CDR3 DNA reads as TGTGCCATCAGTGACGGGGGTAGCAATCAGCCCCAGCATTTT. It translates to CAISDGGSNQPQHF.

The chain links TRBV27 to TRBJ2-7, with 11 bases identical to TRBD2. Germline V gene sequence: CDR1 MNHEY, CDR2 SMNVEV (reference sequence). V gave up 9 bases and J gave up 3 bases; unmatched junction bases: 4. The length of the CDR3 is 13 residues. The CDR3 DNA reads as TGTGCCAGTGCCGGGACTAGCGGCTACGAGCAGTACTTC. Translation gives CASAGTSGYEQYF.

V usage is TRBV7-8 and J usage is TRBJ2-1; D is unresolved. Trimming pared 1 base from V and 6 bases from J, leaving 10 bases between. This CDR3 spans 14 amino acids. Germline loops: CDR1 SGHVS, CDR2 FQNEAQ. The chain's CDR3 is CASSLVTQANEQFF. CDR3 bases: TGTGCCAGCAGCTTAGTAACGCAGGCCAATGAGCAGTTCTTC.

J is TRBJ2-2 and V is TRBV5-4, with 11 bases identical to TRBD1. The trim removed 3 bases at V and 5 bases at J, leaving 6 bases unmatched. CDR1 and CDR2 (germline): SGHNT, YYREEE (reference sequence). The CDR3 totals 16 residues. In nucleotides, the CDR3 is TGTGCCAGCAGCTCGCCCGGGACAGGGGGGACCGGGGAGCTGTTTTTT. Encoded protein: CASSSPGTGGTGELFF.